These 10 T cell receptor beta chains share one sample of origin, sequenced in a study of CD8 T cells in Susac syndrome. Reverse transcription of roughly 0.45 to 1 ug RNA was carried out with random hexamers. Via MiXCR, TCRdb re-called the immunoSEQ multiplex PCR reads, giving one row per CDR3 protein. There are 110,000 or so distinct CDR3 sequences in the sample; 90% to 95% occur only once, and approximately 0.097% lies in the top ten. Sequences were obtained from CD4+ T cells from PBMCs. The receptors here all came from a human donor with multiple sclerosis.

The CDR3 coding sequence is TGTGCCAGCAGCGCCCCGGGACAGATTCGGGATGGCTACACCTTC. It codes for CASSAPGQIRDGYTF. V usage is TRBV2 and J usage is TRBJ1-2; 7 bases map to TRBD1. The CDR3 covers 15 residues. Germline lookup yields CDR1 SNHLY and CDR2 FYNNEI. Trimming removed 6 bases from V and 6 bases from J; junction bases left unmatched: 13.

The sample holds one count of this clonotype. The chain is built from TRBV29-1 and TRBJ1-5; a weak D match, TRBD1 (5 bases). Trimming took 4 bases from V and 5 from J, leaving 12 bases between them. The CDR3 spans 13 residues. From germline, CDR1 is SQVTM and CDR2 ANQGSEA. CDR3 residues: CSVGGRKDQPQHF. CDR3 sequence (DNA): TGCAGCGTTGGGGGCAGAAAGGATCAGCCCCAGCATTTT.

The gene calls are TRBV14 and TRBJ2-6; a possible D gene is TRBD1 (5 bases). Germline lookup yields CDR1 SGHDN and CDR2 FVKESK. Trimming removed 4 bases at V and 13 bases at J, with 23 bases between. This CDR3 spans 16 amino acids. The CDR3 is CASSLAVSVGPTVLTF. The CDR3 nucleotides read TGTGCCAGCAGCCTGGCCGTGAGTGTGGGGCCAACAGTCCTGACTTTC.

The genes are TRBV5-1 and TRBJ2-2; D not certain. V shed 0 bases and J shed 0 bases, with 6 bases lying between them. The germline CDR1 and CDR2 sequences are SGHRS and YFSETQ. The CDR3 totals 15 residues. CDR3 in amino acids: CASSLERANTGELFF. Written as DNA, the CDR3 is TGCGCCAGCAGCTTGGAACGCGCGAACACCGGGGAGCTGTTTTTT.

The chain employs TRBV7-8 and TRBJ2-1; 7 bases align to TRBD2. This CDR3 is 16 amino acids long. J lost 0 bases, V lost 6 bases, and 8 bases had no gene match. Looked up from germline, CDR1 is SGHVS and CDR2 is FQNEAQ. Here the CDR3 reads CASSRTGGYSYNEQFF. In DNA form, the CDR3 reads TGTGCCAGCAGTCGAACGGGGGGTTACTCCTACAATGAGCAGTTCTTC.

The CDR3 sequence: CSVDGGPNTDTQYF. CDR3 in DNA: TGCAGCGTTGATGGAGGACCAAACACAGATACGCAGTATTTT. The chain has TRBV29-1 and TRBJ2-3; maybe TRBD2 (5 bases). CDR1 and CDR2 from the germline V gene are SQVTM and ANQGSEA. The V end was cut by 3 bases, the J end by 2 bases, with 12 bases between. The CDR3 covers 14 residues.

This chain links TRBV12-3 or TRBV12-4 with TRBJ1-2; 7 bases are shared with TRBD1. The CDR3 contains 15 residues. The J segment lost 5 bases and the V segment lost 6 bases, leaving 12 bases of the junction unmatched. This CDR3 reads CASRSNRGQGYGYTF. The CDR3 DNA reads as TGTGCCAGCAGGTCTAACAGGGGCCAGGGGTATGGCTACACCTTC.

The rearrangement links TRBV7-2 to TRBJ2-5, with no clear D. This CDR3 is built from 14 residues. The V end was cut by 1 base, the J end by 1 base, with 7 bases between. Germline CDR1 and CDR2: SGHTA and FQGNSA. For the CDR3, the DNA is TGTGCCAGCAGCTTAGGTCCTATCCAAGAGACCCAGTACTTC. It yields the protein CASSLGPIQETQYF.

The chain links TRBV6-6 to TRBJ2-7; 9 bases are shared with TRBD2. The CDR3 has 15 amino acids. Per the germline V gene, CDR1 is MNHNY and CDR2 is SVGAGI (reference sequence). Unmatched junction bases numbered 8, after V lost 3 bases and J lost 5 bases. The CDR3 loop is CASSYGTSPGHEQYF. The CDR3 coding sequence is TGTGCCAGCAGTTATGGGACTAGCCCAGGACACGAGCAGTACTTC.

J is TRBJ2-3 and V is TRBV5-1; the match to TRBD2 covers 12 bases. This CDR3 comprises 15 residues. Trimming took 1 base from V and 5 from J; bases not matched to a gene: 2. Germline lookup yields CDR1 SGHRS and CDR2 YFSETQ. The CDR3 bases are TGCGCCAGCAGCTTGACTAGCGGGGGGATAGATACGCAGTATTTT. Amino acid sequence: CASSLTSGGIDTQYF. Filled out from reference TRBV5-1 and TRBJ2-3, the complete variable domain reads KAGVTQTPRYLIKTRGQQVTLSCSPISGHRSVSWYQQTPGQGLQFLFEYFSETQRNKGNFPGRFSGRQFSNSRSEMNVSTLELGDSALYLCASSLTSGGIDTQYFGPGTRLTVL.